The next 8 T cell receptor beta chains were all read from a single sample in a study of CD8 T cells in Susac syndrome. Random hexamers served to reverse transcribe roughly 0.45 to 1 ug RNA. Using its own MiXCR run on the immunoSEQ multiplex PCR reads, TCRdb lists one record per CDR3 protein. Here the sample spans 150,000 to 200,000 distinct CDR3 sequences, roughly 95% being singletons. Sequenced: CD4+ T cells from PBMCs. Receptor source: a human donor with multiple sclerosis.

In this sample, this clonotype turned up once. The gene calls are TRBV6-5 and TRBJ1-1; the D is unclear. V dropped 5 bases and J dropped 4 bases, with 14 bases sitting between them. Germline values: CDR1 MNHEY, CDR2 SVGAGI. The CDR3 has 14 amino acids. The CDR3 DNA reads TGTGCCAGCAGTGACTGGGGAGTCGGCACTGAAGCTTTCTTT. Protein: CASSDWGVGTEAFF.

This rearrangement joins TRBV27 to TRBJ1-2; TRBD1 is a possible D gene (5 bases). Germline V gene lookup returns CDR1 MNHEY and CDR2 SMNVEV (reference sequence). V was shortened by 1 base and J by 8 bases, with 17 bases between the two germline ends. The CDR3 spans 15 residues. The CDR3 DNA is TGTGCCAGCAGTTTATATGGGACCCCCGGTGGGGGCTACACCTTC. The encoded protein is CASSLYGTPGGGYTF.

The V and J genes are TRBV28 and TRBJ2-7; perhaps TRBD2 as D (6 bases). The CDR3 consists of 10 residues. V was pared by 11 bases and J by 4 bases, with 9 bases between. From germline, CDR1 is MDHEN and CDR2 SYDVKM. CDR3 in DNA: TGTGCCGCAGGGAGGTACGAGCAGTACTTC. It is translated as CAAGRYEQYF.

CDR3 sequence reads: CASRSRSLAGITGELFF. In DNA, the CDR3 is TGTGCCAGCAGGAGCAGGTCCCTAGCGGGAATTACCGGGGAGCTGTTTTTT. V and J are TRBV12-3 or TRBV12-4 and TRBJ2-2, with TRBD2 identical over 9 bases. The CDR3 consists of 17 residues. Trimming removed 6 bases from V and 5 bases from J; junction bases left unmatched: 13.

The chain recombines TRBV5-1 with TRBJ2-3, with D perhaps TRBD2 (6 bases). The CDR3 consists of 17 residues. The V and J ends lost 2 bases and 0 bases respectively, with 16 bases between them. The germline V gene encodes CDR1 SGHRS and CDR2 YFSETQ. CDR3 in DNA: TGCGCCAGCAGCTTTCTCGGGGTCGGGACTAGCACAGATACGCAGTATTTT. Residues: CASSFLGVGTSTDTQYF.

This chain links TRBV27 with TRBJ2-3, with D possibly being TRBD2 (5 bases). This CDR3 has 13 amino acids. Germline values: CDR1 MNHEY, CDR2 SMNVEV (reference sequence). The V end was cut by 10 bases, the J end by 4 bases, with 15 bases between. The CDR3 loop reads CATNTAGADTQYF. CDR3 in DNA: TGTGCCACCAATACCGCCGGGGCAGATACGCAGTATTTT.

The V call is TRBV28, the J call TRBJ2-7; 16 nucleotides line up with TRBD2. This CDR3 contains 17 residues. In germline, CDR1 is MDHEN, CDR2 SYDVKM. The V segment lost 8 bases and the J segment 5 bases; nucleotides outside the gene matches: 12. CDR3 in amino acids: CASGTGLAGGPGHEQYF. CDR3 DNA: TGTGCCAGCGGGACGGGACTAGCGGGAGGGCCCGGCCACGAGCAGTACTTC.

The chain links TRBV6-4 to TRBJ1-1; D unresolved. The CDR3 length is 16 residues. From germline, CDR1 is MRHNA and CDR2 SNTAGT. The germline V and J ends were trimmed by 8 bases and 4 bases, with 23 bases remaining between them. Here the CDR3 reads CASEILPNVEGTEAFF. The CDR3 DNA follows: TGTGCCAGCGAAATTCTCCCTAACGTGGAGGGCACTGAAGCTTTCTTT.